Below are 26 T cell receptor beta chains sequenced from a single sample in a study of blood T cell repertoires in COVID-19. Produced via immunoSEQ multiplex PCR; TCRdb's table is partial and in-frame only. Of hundreds of thousands of clones in the sample, around 90% were seen once. Source material: PBMCs or T cells enriched from blood (not recorded which). All receptors derive from a man aged 60-69 years who had recovered from COVID-19.

The genes are TRBV5-4 and TRBJ1-4; 8 nucleotides agree with TRBD1. V lost 5 bases, J lost 4 bases, and 7 bases stayed unmatched. Germline lookup yields CDR1 SGHNT and CDR2 YYREEE (reference sequence). This CDR3 spans 15 amino acids. DNA of the CDR3: TGTGCCAGCAGATCGCAGGGGGCAAGTAATGAAAAACTGTTTTTT. Its protein product is CASRSQGASNEKLFF.

The chain links TRBV7-2 to TRBJ2-3; 7 bases are a match to TRBD2. V lost 5 bases and J lost 2; bases outside the gene matches: 10. The CDR3 has 16 residues. The V gene's germline CDR1 is SGHTA and CDR2 FQGNSA. This chain's CDR3 is CASSVSPGLPTDTQYF. For the CDR3, the DNA is TGTGCCAGCAGCGTAAGTCCGGGACTACCCACAGATACGCAGTATTTT.

The rearrangement links TRBV5-1 to TRBJ2-2; 10 bases align to TRBD2. Germline V gene lookup returns CDR1 SGHRS and CDR2 YFSETQ. The CDR3 sequence is 16 residues long. Germline trimming cut 0 bases from V and 4 bases from J; bases unmatched to any gene: 3. The chain's CDR3 is CASSLVIAGGTGELFF. In DNA, the CDR3 is TGCGCCAGCAGCTTGGTGATAGCGGGAGGCACCGGGGAGCTGTTTTTT.

There are a few counts of this clone. The chain links TRBV18 to TRBJ2-2; 7 nucleotides agree with TRBD2. This CDR3 region has 14 residues. V was clipped by 4 bases and J by 10 bases; unmatched bases: 9. The germline V gene has CDR1 KGHSH and CDR2 LQKENI. The CDR3 reads CASSLTLAEAELFF. The CDR3 bases are TGTGCCAGCTCACTGACTCTAGCGGAGGCGGAGCTGTTTTTT.

Written as DNA, the CDR3 is TGTGCCAGTAGTCAGGGGTGGTATGGCTACACCTTC. Translation: CASSQGWYGYTF. The V and J genes are TRBV19 and TRBJ1-2, with a weak D call TRBD1 (6 bases). Trimming stripped 5 bases from V and 5 bases from J, with 9 bases between. The CDR3 has 12 residues. The germline gives CDR1 LNHDA, CDR2 SQIVND (reference sequence).

The chain carries TRBV25-1 and TRBJ2-7; possibly TRBD1 for D (7 bases). Trimming left V 1 base short and J 4 bases short, with 14 bases between. This CDR3 spans 15 amino acids. The germline gives CDR1 MGHDK, CDR2 SYGVNS. The chain's CDR3 is CASSELGQGGYEQYF. As DNA, the CDR3 is TGTGCCAGCAGTGAATTGGGGCAGGGGGGTTACGAGCAGTACTTC.

The rearrangement uses TRBV27 and TRBJ2-6; 10 bases match TRBD1. The CDR3 spans 17 residues. Germline V lookup: CDR1 MNHEY, CDR2 SMNVEV (reference sequence). V dropped 6 bases and J dropped 1; count of bases not matched to a gene: 6. CDR3 sequence: CASRRTGGVSGANVLTF. The CDR3 coding sequence is TGTGCCAGCAGGAGGACAGGGGGGGTTTCTGGGGCCAACGTCCTGACTTTC. The full variable domain, its missing parts supplied by reference TRBV27 and TRBJ2-6, is EAQVTQNPRYLITVTGKKLTVTCSQNMNHEYMSWYRQDPGLGLRQIYYSMNVEVTDKGDVPEGYKVSRKEKRNFPLILESPSPNQTSLYFCASRRTGGVSGANVLTFGAGSRLTVL.

This clone showed up just once. The chain employs TRBV19 and TRBJ2-5; 7 bases line up with TRBD2. The ends lost 10 bases at V and 1 base at J; junction bases unmatched: 9. Germline V lookup: CDR1 LNHDA, CDR2 SQIVND (reference sequence). The CDR3 sequence is 14 residues long. The CDR3 DNA is TGTGCCACCACTAGCGATAACGGCCAAGAGACCCAGTACTTC. Its protein product is CATTSDNGQETQYF.

The chain couples TRBV29-1 to TRBJ1-2, with D possibly TRBD1 on 5 matching bases. Germline assignment: CDR1 SQVTM and CDR2 ANQGSEA. The CDR3 is made up of 13 amino acids. Trimming removed 4 bases from V and 4 bases from J, with 13 bases in between. The CDR3 sequence is CSVVRQSRYGYTF. As DNA, the CDR3 is TGCAGCGTTGTTCGACAGAGCCGCTATGGCTACACCTTC.

The chain couples TRBV5-6 to TRBJ1-2; D ambiguous. Germline CDR1 reads SGHDT; CDR2 reads YYEEEE. Deletions cut 3 bases from V and 8 bases from J, with 11 bases between. The CDR3 covers 12 residues. The CDR3 DNA is TGTGCCAGCAGCTCTGGCCGGGGAGGCTACACCTTC. It codes for CASSSGRGGYTF.

V gene TRBV3-1 (or the pseudogene TRBV3-2) combines with J gene TRBJ2-3; tentative D call: TRBD2 (6 bases). Trimming cost V 6 bases and J 0 bases, with 7 bases left between them. This CDR3 has 13 residues. Germline V gene lookup returns CDR1 LGHDT and CDR2 YNNKEL (reference sequence). The DNA for the CDR3 is TGTGCCAGCAGGGCGGGGAGCACAGATACGCAGTATTTT. This gives the protein CASRAGSTDTQYF.

V gene TRBV18 combines with J gene TRBJ1-6; D perhaps matches TRBD1 (5 bases). This CDR3 has 14 residues. Germline V CDR1 and CDR2: KGHSH, LQKENI. V lost 5 bases and J lost 7, with 12 bases in between. CDR3 bases: TGTGCCAGCTCAGCGGGACTTGAGAATTCACCCCTCCACTTT. Encoded protein: CASSAGLENSPLHF.

The genes are TRBV27 and TRBJ1-2; D might be TRBD1 (6 bases). The germline V and J ends were trimmed by 11 bases and 1 base, with 14 bases remaining between them. The germline CDR1 and CDR2 sequences are MNHEY and SMNVEV (reference sequence). The CDR3 consists of 13 residues. Here the CDR3 DNA reads TGTGCCCAAGGGGGTCGGATTAACTATGGCTACACCTTC. It translates to CAQGGRINYGYTF.

This chain uses TRBV5-6 with TRBJ2-5; D possibly corresponds to TRBD2 (5 bases). Germline CDR1 SGHDT, CDR2 YYEEEE. This CDR3 region has 13 residues. V dropped 3 bases and J dropped 0 bases, with 6 bases sitting between them. CDR3 coding DNA: TGTGCCAGCAGCTACGGGAACCAAGAGACCCAGTACTTC. It codes for CASSYGNQETQYF.

This clone was seen only once. This sequence joins TRBV29-1 and TRBJ2-7; D remains ambiguous. V was clipped by 4 bases and J by 5 bases, with 9 bases between them. This CDR3 contains 11 residues. CDR1 and CDR2 (germline): SQVTM, ANQGSEA. The CDR3, as DNA: TGCAGCGTTGCCTTTTCGGACGAGCAGTACTTC. Its translation is CSVAFSDEQYF.

The CDR3 DNA sequence: TGTGCCAGCAGCAAAGGTGAAGGGGGACAGGGAAGGTCCTACGAGCAGTACTTC. Its protein product is CASSKGEGGQGRSYEQYF. This chain links TRBV21-1 with TRBJ2-7; TRBD1 is the table's D call, not checked against the DNA. TRBV21-1 is given as a pseudogene. The CDR3 contains 18 residues.

The rearrangement joins TRBV7-3 to TRBJ2-2; maybe TRBD1 (5 bases). Germline V lookup: CDR1 SGHTA, CDR2 FQGTGA. The ends were cut back, 2 bases at V and 5 bases at J, with 15 bases in the middle. The CDR3 is 16 amino acids. The chain's CDR3 is CASSLYGQGRTGELFF. The DNA for the CDR3 is TGTGCCAGCAGCTTATACGGCCAGGGCCGAACCGGGGAGCTGTTTTTT.

There are a few counts of this clone. The CDR3 DNA sequence: TGCGCCAGCAGCCCCACAGGGGGCGCGGCTCAGCCCCAGCATTTT. Its protein product is CASSPTGGAAQPQHF. The chain carries TRBV5-1 and TRBJ1-5; TRBD1 matches at 9 bases. The CDR3 is made up of 15 amino acids. V shed 4 bases, J shed 6 bases, and the junction held 8 bases outside the gene matches. Germline V gives CDR1 SGHRS, CDR2 YFSETQ.

The genes are TRBV7-2 and TRBJ2-6; 14 nucleotides line up with TRBD2. CDR3 length equals 21 residues. V lost 0 bases and J lost 3; bases outside the gene matches: 10. Germline CDR1 is SGHTA and CDR2 is FQGNSA. The CDR3 coding sequence is TGTGCCAGCAGCTTAGCCGGGACTAGCGGGAGATACCCCTATGGGGCCAACGTCCTGACTTTC. Its protein is CASSLAGTSGRYPYGANVLTF.

The chain recombines TRBV21-1 with TRBJ1-6. TRBV21-1 constitutes a pseudogene. CDR3 size: 15 residues. In nucleotides, the CDR3 is TGTGCCAGCAGCACCCCGAGGGAGGATAATTCACCCCTCCACTTT. Translation gives CASSTPREDNSPLHF.

This clone was observed a single time. The chain joins TRBV6-5 to TRBJ1-4; TRBD1 aligns across 8 bases. This CDR3 has 13 residues. Germline-derived CDR1 and CDR2 are MNHEY and SVGAGI. Unmatched junction bases numbered 3, after V lost 6 bases and J lost 6 bases. CDR3 DNA sequence: TGTGCCAGCAGATCAGGGGGCGATGAAAAACTGTTTTTT. Amino acids: CASRSGGDEKLFF.

The chain recombines TRBV20-1 with TRBJ1-1; D gene ambiguous. V was shortened by 6 bases and J by 1 base, with 6 bases between the two germline ends. CDR3 length equals 11 residues. The germline gives CDR1 DFQATT, CDR2 SNEGSKA (reference sequence). In DNA form, the CDR3 reads TGCAGTGCGCGGGCGAACACTGAAGCTTTCTTT. Protein: CSARANTEAFF.

The chain employs TRBV5-1 and TRBJ2-4; D is unresolved. This CDR3 has 13 amino acids. Per the germline V gene, CDR1 is SGHRS and CDR2 is YFSETQ. V was shortened by 4 bases and J by 5 bases, with 10 bases between the two germline ends. DNA of the CDR3: TGCGCCAGCAGCCGTGCTACTGAAAACATTCAGTACTTC. Its protein product is CASSRATENIQYF.

The CDR3 is CASSLLAYNEQFF. The CDR3 bases are TGTGCCAGCAGCTTACTTGCCTACAATGAGCAGTTCTTC. The chain recombines TRBV7-2 with TRBJ2-1; no clear D gene. Germline CDR1 SGHTA, CDR2 FQGNSA. The CDR3 spans 13 residues. V was clipped by 2 bases and J by 2 bases, with 4 bases between them.

The J gene is TRBJ2-1, the V gene TRBV27; 15 bases fit TRBD2. CDR1 is MNHEY and CDR2 is SMNVEV in the germline V gene (reference sequence). The CDR3 has 19 residues. With V trimmed by 8 bases and J by 3 bases, 14 bases remained unmatched. The CDR3 is CASFHWGLAGGIYYNEQFF. In nucleotides, the CDR3 is TGTGCCAGCTTTCATTGGGGACTAGCGGGAGGTATTTACTACAATGAGCAGTTCTTC.

The genes are TRBV7-6 and TRBJ1-6; D not certain. Per germline, CDR1 SGHVS and CDR2 FNYEAQ. With 2 bases removed from V and 9 bases from J, the gap between germline ends came to 8 bases. The CDR3 runs to 13 residues. Written as DNA, the CDR3 is TGTGCCAGCAGCTTATCTATGAGTTCACCCCTCCACTTT. This encodes CASSLSMSSPLHF.